The next 27 T cell receptor beta chains were all read from a single sample in a study of CD8+CD57+ T cells in acquired aplastic anemia. Investigators profiled TCR beta VDJ and CDR3 from genomic DNA template. MiXCR, applied by TCRdb to the reads, yields one record per CDR3 protein. In the table there are about 180,000 distinct CDR3 sequences, roughly 65% of which are singletons. Patients who underwent sequencing had shown CD8+CD57+ cell expansion by flow cytometry. Sequences were obtained from sorted CD4+, CD8+, or CD8+CD57+ T cells (not recorded which) from PBMCs. The receptors were sampled from a human donor with aplastic anemia.

The chain couples TRBV20-1 to TRBJ2-7; the D gene could be TRBD1 or TRBD2 (6 bases each). Trimming took 0 bases from V and 2 from J, leaving 11 bases between them. CDR3 length: 14 amino acids. Per the germline V gene, CDR1 is DFQATT and CDR2 is SNEGSKA (reference sequence). In DNA form, the CDR3 reads TGCAGTGCTAGAGATGGAGGGGGACCCTACGAGCAGTACTTC. Its protein is CSARDGGGPYEQYF.

The V and J genes are TRBV7-2 and TRBJ1-2; tentative D call: TRBD1 (6 bases). The CDR3 spans 14 residues. V lost 3 bases and J lost 8, with 16 bases in between. In germline, CDR1 is SGHTA, CDR2 FQGNSA. The CDR3 DNA reads as TGTGCCAGCAGCTTTGGTCAGGGGACTCGGGGCTACACCTTC. Protein sequence: CASSFGQGTRGYTF. Combining the CDR3 with reference TRBV7-2 and TRBJ1-2 gives the whole variable domain GAGVSQSPSNKVTEKGKDVELRCDPISGHTALYWYRQSLGQGLEFLIYFQGNSAPDKSGLPSDRFSAERTGGSVSTLTIQRTQQEDSAVYLCASSFGQGTRGYTFGSGTRLTVV.

The chain joins TRBV7-2 to TRBJ1-3, with D hard to call. Germline V lookup: CDR1 SGHTA, CDR2 FQGNSA. Between the trimmed V and J ends, which lost 3 bases and 0 bases, there was a span of 9 bases. CDR3 size: 15 residues. The CDR3 coding sequence is TGTGCCAGCAGCTTGGCCTTGTCCTCTGGAAACACCATATATTTT. Translated: CASSLALSSGNTIYF.

The V gene is TRBV7-9, the J gene TRBJ2-7; possibly TRBD1 for D (5 bases). The CDR3 extends over 17 amino acids. V lost 0 bases, J lost 0 bases, and 15 bases lay in between. The germline V gene has CDR1 SEHNR and CDR2 FQNEAQ (reference sequence). The CDR3 coding sequence is TGTGCCAGCAGCTTAGCTCCCTACAGGACGAGCTCCTACGAGCAGTACTTC. It encodes CASSLAPYRTSSYEQYF.

This clonotype has ten or more counts. J is TRBJ2-7 and V is TRBV2, with 8 bases fitting TRBD1. With V trimmed by 6 bases and J by 2 bases, 6 bases remained unmatched. CDR1 is SNHLY and CDR2 is FYNNEI in the germline V gene. The CDR3 consists of 14 residues. CDR3 sequence (DNA): TGTGCCAGCAGGCCGGAGACAGGGGCCTACGAGCAGTACTTC. This encodes CASRPETGAYEQYF.

The chain has TRBV2 and TRBJ1-1; D is ambiguous. From germline, CDR1 is SNHLY and CDR2 FYNNEI. The CDR3 consists of 13 residues. The V gene lost 6 bases and the J gene lost 4 bases, with 12 bases spanning the gap. CDR3 DNA sequence: TGTGCCAGCAGAGTTTCGGGGTCCACTGAAGCTTTCTTT. It translates to CASRVSGSTEAFF. The whole variable domain, remainder taken from reference TRBV2 and TRBJ1-1, is EPEVTQTPSHQVTQMGQEVILRCVPISNHLYFYWYRQILGQKVEFLVSFYNNEISEKSEIFDDQFSVERPDGSNFTLKIRSTKLEDSAMYFCASRVSGSTEAFFGQGTRLTVV.

This clonotype was seen repeatedly, ten times or more. CDR3 DNA sequence: TGCGCCAGCAGCCATTATACAACTAATGAAAAACTGTTTTTT. The encoded protein is CASSHYTTNEKLFF. V usage is TRBV5-1 and J usage is TRBJ1-4, with unresolved D. Trimming pared 4 bases from V and 0 bases from J, leaving 7 bases between. Germline assignment: CDR1 SGHRS and CDR2 YFSETQ. The CDR3 is 14 residues long.

J is TRBJ2-1 and V is TRBV15; TRBD2 matches at 7 bases. The germline V gene encodes CDR1 LNHNV and CDR2 YYDKDF (reference sequence). This CDR3 has 14 residues. The trim removed 5 bases at V and 7 bases at J, leaving 8 bases unmatched. CDR3 region: CATSSRDYLNEQFF. The CDR3 bases are TGTGCCACCAGCTCCCGGGACTACCTTAATGAGCAGTTCTTC.

This clonotype occurred many times. The V call is TRBV5-8, the J call TRBJ1-2, with TRBD1 matching over 7 bases. Per germline, CDR1 SGHTS and CDR2 YDEGEE. J gave up 5 bases and V 6 bases, and 13 bases lay outside the gene matches. The CDR3 is 15 amino acids. The CDR3 sequence: CASTPASGQKYGYTF. The CDR3 bases are TGTGCCAGCACCCCTGCTTCGGGACAGAAGTATGGCTACACCTTC.

In this sample, this clonotype turned up once. This chain connects TRBV19 to TRBJ1-3, with D maybe TRBD1 (5 bases). This CDR3 region has 13 residues. V was pared by 5 bases and J by 4 bases, with 9 bases between. CDR1 is LNHDA, CDR2 SQIVND, per germline (reference sequence). The CDR3 region is CASSYWTGNTIYF. DNA for the CDR3: TGTGCCAGTAGTTACTGGACAGGAAACACCATATATTTT.

In this sample, this clonotype turned up a few times. V and J are TRBV24-1 and TRBJ2-7; 9 positions agree with TRBD1. V gave up 10 bases and J gave up 5 bases; unmatched junction bases: 8. Germline CDR1 and CDR2: KGHDR and SFDVKD. This CDR3 is built from 13 residues. The CDR3 sequence is CATQDRGYHEQYF. The DNA for the CDR3 is TGTGCCACTCAGGACAGGGGTTATCACGAGCAGTACTTC.

This clonotype was detected ten times or more. The V call is TRBV7-6, the J call TRBJ2-1; D gene ambiguous. CDR3 length: 15 residues. The germline V gene encodes CDR1 SGHVS and CDR2 FNYEAQ. Trimming pared 2 bases from V and 4 bases from J, leaving 12 bases between. The CDR3 region is CASSLTGSLYNEQFF. The CDR3 nucleotides are TGTGCCAGCAGCTTAACGGGTTCCCTTTACAATGAGCAGTTCTTC. Looking up the rest from reference TRBV7-6 and TRBJ2-1 gives the full variable domain: GAGVSQSPRYKVTKRGQDVALRCDPISGHVSLYWYRQALGQGPEFLTYFNYEAQQDKSGLPNDRFSAERPEGSISTLTIQRTEQRDSAMYRCASSLTGSLYNEQFFGPGTRLTVL.

This chain links TRBV7-2 with TRBJ2-7; D uncertain. The V end was cut by 1 base, the J end by 2 bases, with 9 bases between. Germline values: CDR1 SGHTA, CDR2 FQGNSA. The CDR3 loop spans 14 amino acids. In nucleotides, the CDR3 is TGTGCCAGCAGCTTAGAAAGGGCGACCTACGAGCAGTACTTC. This sequence encodes CASSLERATYEQYF.

This clonotype has just one count. This rearrangement joins TRBV19 to TRBJ1-1, with 7 bases fitting TRBD1. The CDR3 is made up of 13 amino acids. Germline V gene sequence: CDR1 LNHDA, CDR2 SQIVND (reference sequence). With V trimmed by 2 bases and J by 7 bases, 4 bases remained unmatched. CDR3 region: CASSITTGNEAFF. The CDR3 DNA is TGTGCCAGTAGTATAACGACAGGGAATGAAGCTTTCTTT. Full variable domain (missing parts from reference TRBV19 and TRBJ1-1): DGGITQSPKYLFRKEGQNVTLSCEQNLNHDAMYWYRQDPGQGLRLIYYSQIVNDFQKGDIAEGYSVSREKKESFPLTVTSAQKNPTAFYLCASSITTGNEAFFGQGTRLTVV.

This clonotype has a handful of counts. The CDR3 loop reads CASSEGFGTGEAYGYTF. The CDR3 DNA sequence: TGTGCCAGCAGTGAAGGTTTCGGGACAGGGGAGGCCTATGGCTACACCTTC. The genes are TRBV6-1 and TRBJ1-2; TRBD1 agrees at 10 bases. CDR1 MNHNS and CDR2 SASEGT come from the germline V gene. V was clipped by 1 base and J by 4 bases; unmatched bases: 9. The CDR3 covers 17 residues.

The rearrangement links TRBV15 to TRBJ2-7; D not certain. V was shortened by 7 bases and J by 7 bases, with 11 bases between the two germline ends. The germline CDR1 and CDR2 sequences are LNHNV and YYDKDF (reference sequence). The CDR3 runs 11 residues. CDR3 coding DNA: TGTGCCACCATAGGGATACGGGAGCAGTACTTC. This sequence encodes CATIGIREQYF.

The chain has TRBV6-1 and TRBJ2-3; D is perhaps TRBD1 (6 bases). The V and J ends lost 1 base and 5 bases respectively, with 22 bases between them. Germline-derived CDR1 and CDR2 are MNHNS and SASEGT. The CDR3 covers 18 residues. CDR3 loop: CASSEVWGRTIRIDTQYF. The CDR3 nucleotides read TGTGCCAGCAGTGAAGTCTGGGGGCGTACAATTCGTATAGATACGCAGTATTTT.

A note on this clonotype: Since a much larger clone is just one base distant, this may be a read error. This chain uses TRBV2 with TRBJ2-7, with 7 bases fitting TRBD1. Germline CDR1 reads SNHLY; CDR2 reads FYNNEI. With V trimmed by 6 bases and J by 6 bases, 14 bases remained unmatched. The CDR3 covers 15 residues. CDR3 in DNA: TGTGCCAGCAGGGATCCGACAGGGTCGCCTTTCGAGCAGTACTTC. The encoded protein is CASRDPTGSPFEQYF.

The V call is TRBV19, the J call TRBJ2-1; TRBD2 matches 9 bases. The junction had 1 base not matched to a gene; V was cut back by 1 base and J by 6 bases. CDR1 LNHDA and CDR2 SQIVND come from the germline V gene (reference sequence). The CDR3 is 14 amino acids. The CDR3 spells CASSIGGGANEQFF. CDR3 coding DNA: TGTGCCAGTAGTATAGGCGGGGGGGCCAATGAGCAGTTCTTC. The full variable domain, in which reference TRBV19 and TRBJ2-1 provide the parts outside the CDR3, is DGGITQSPKYLFRKEGQNVTLSCEQNLNHDAMYWYRQDPGQGLRLIYYSQIVNDFQKGDIAEGYSVSREKKESFPLTVTSAQKNPTAFYLCASSIGGGANEQFFGPGTRLTVL.

As for this clonotype: A read error is possible here, since a much larger clone lies one base away. The chain uses TRBV19 and TRBJ1-6; tentatively, D is TRBD1 (5 bases). This CDR3 is 14 amino acids long. Germline CDR1 LNHDA, CDR2 SQIVND (reference sequence). DNA for the CDR3: TGTGCCAGTAGCACAATTACAGGAGGTTCACCCCCCCACTTT. Translated, it gives CASSTITGGSPPHF.

This clonotype was seen just once. The chain couples TRBV10-3 to TRBJ1-6, with D possibly being TRBD1 (6 bases). There are 15 residues in the CDR3. In germline, CDR1 is ENHRY, CDR2 SYGVKD. V was shortened by 4 bases and J by 7 bases, with 14 bases between the two germline ends. CDR3 sequence reads: CAISVGQGINSPLHF. The CDR3 nucleotides read TGTGCCATCAGTGTAGGTCAGGGGATAAATTCACCCCTCCACTTT.

This chain joins TRBV7-9 and TRBJ2-7; no firm D call. The CDR3 has 14 amino acids. The V gene lost 6 bases and the J gene lost 1 base, with 13 bases spanning the gap. Germline V gene lookup returns CDR1 SEHNR and CDR2 FQNEAQ (reference sequence). CDR3: CASSEGPGSYEQYF. The DNA for the CDR3 is TGTGCCAGCAGTGAAGGACCGGGTTCCTACGAGCAGTACTTC.

Note on this clonotype: With a much larger clone just one base away, this may be a read error. Lacking the conserved final phenylalanine or tryptophan, this CDR3 likely reflects a read error. This chain joins TRBV12-5 and TRBJ1-2; D remains ambiguous. This CDR3 has 14 residues. Per germline, CDR1 LGHNT and CDR2 FRNRAP. V was trimmed by 2 bases and J by 2 bases, leaving 9 bases between them. Here the CDR3 DNA reads TGTGCTAGTGGTTTGACGGGTTCCAACTATGGCTACACCTCC. As protein: CASGLTGSNYGYTS.

V usage is TRBV19 and J usage is TRBJ1-1; 10 bases line up with TRBD1. V lost 7 bases and J lost 6; bases outside the gene matches: 8. CDR1 is LNHDA and CDR2 is SQIVND in the germline V gene (reference sequence). The CDR3 totals 14 residues. The CDR3 DNA is TGTGCCAGTACCTCCGACAGGGGGCGACCTGAAGCTTTCTTT. Its translation is CASTSDRGRPEAFF.

This clonotype has only a few counts. This rearrangement joins TRBV19 to TRBJ2-5; the match to TRBD1 covers 7 bases. Germline V gives CDR1 LNHDA, CDR2 SQIVND (reference sequence). CDR3 length: 15 residues. V lost 3 bases and J lost 2; bases outside the gene matches: 6. This chain's CDR3 is CASSIGQAQQETQYF. Written as DNA, the CDR3 is TGTGCCAGTAGTATCGGACAGGCCCAACAAGAGACCCAGTACTTC.

CDR3 DNA: TGTGCCACCTTCCCCTGGGGACAGCAGTTCTTC. Translation: CATFPWGQQFF. The chain recombines TRBV15 with TRBJ2-1, with D possibly called TRBD1 or TRBD2 (5 bases each). V was shortened by 8 bases and J by 11 bases, with 13 bases between the two germline ends. The germline gives CDR1 LNHNV, CDR2 YYDKDF (reference sequence). The CDR3 length is 11 residues. The full variable domain, its missing parts supplied by reference TRBV15 and TRBJ2-1, is DAMVIQNPRYQVTQFGKPVTLSCSQTLNHNVMYWYQQKSSQAPKLLFHYYDKDFNNEADTPDNFQSRRPNTSFCFLDIRSPGLGDTAMYLCATFPWGQQFFGPGTRLTVL.

The chain employs TRBV7-3 and TRBJ2-1; 10 nucleotides align to TRBD2. From germline, CDR1 is SGHTA and CDR2 FQGTGA. The CDR3 totals 16 residues. Trimming at V came to 5 bases and at J to 7 bases, leaving 11 bases not matched to a gene. CDR3 in DNA: TGTGCCAGCAGCCCATGGGGGCTAGCGGGGGTTAATGAGCAGTTCTTC. Translation: CASSPWGLAGVNEQFF.